Here is one T cell receptor beta chain with its context. Its antigen remains unidentified. The sequenced template was RNA, covering the TCR beta CDR3 region. First-round RT-PCR with HTBI primers preceded a second-round multiplex PCR. TCRdb reanalysed the multiplex PCR reads using MiXCR and keeps one entry per CDR3 protein. The profile shows over a million distinct CDR3 sequences, about 38% of them singletons. This sample is drawn from a study of Graves' ophthalmopathy and Graves' hyperthyroidism. Study details: No progression to ophthalmopathy over 18 months defined stable hyperthyroidism.

The CDR3 loop spans 14 amino acids. Germline CDR1 and CDR2: DFQATT and SNEGSKA (reference sequence). With V trimmed by 6 bases and J by 11 bases, 10 bases remained unmatched. General study findings and limits: Ophthalmopathy progression was predicted by the model at just over 70% sensitivity and under 75% specificity.

Additional autoimmune diseases, uncontrolled infections, pregnancy or lactation disqualified patients. The source of this sequence is an adult man with Graves' hyperthyroidism. V usage is TRBV20-1 and J usage is TRBJ1-6; 10 bases match TRBD1. The sample consisted of peripheral blood or thyroid tissue (not recorded which). The CDR3 DNA reads TGCAGTGCGGGAGGACAGGGGGGGCCGGCACCCCTCCACTTT. Translation gives CSAGGQGGPAPLHF.